This T cell receptor (beta chain) emerged from a study of blood T cell repertoires in COVID-19. Using immunoSEQ multiplex PCR, the repertoire was profiled, and TCRdb retains in-frame clones only, with some absent. The repertoire holds about 150,000 clones, with roughly 84% as singletons. CDR3 length: 15 amino acids. CDR1 and CDR2 from the germline V gene are MDHEN and SYDVKM. Trimming cost V 6 bases and J 14 bases; bases outside gene matches: 16. The sample was peripheral blood. The chain links TRBV28 to TRBJ1-4, with 9 bases fitting TRBD1. The receptor's source is a man younger than 40 with COVID-19, enrolled during active disease. The CDR3: CASRTGQGRLWGLFF. CDR3 coding DNA: TGTGCCAGCAGGACCGGACAGGGGCGGCTTTGGGGGCTGTTTTTT.